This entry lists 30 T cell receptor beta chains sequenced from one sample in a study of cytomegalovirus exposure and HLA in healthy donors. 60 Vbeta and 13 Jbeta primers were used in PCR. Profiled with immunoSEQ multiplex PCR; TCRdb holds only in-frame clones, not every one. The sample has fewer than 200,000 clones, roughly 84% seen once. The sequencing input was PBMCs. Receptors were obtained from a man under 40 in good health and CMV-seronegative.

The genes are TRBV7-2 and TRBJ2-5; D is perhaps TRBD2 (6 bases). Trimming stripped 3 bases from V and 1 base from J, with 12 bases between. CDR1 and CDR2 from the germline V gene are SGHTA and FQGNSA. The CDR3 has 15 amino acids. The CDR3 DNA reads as TGTGCCAGCAGCTTTGGAGGGAGACGCCAAGAGACCCAGTACTTC. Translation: CASSFGGRRQETQYF.

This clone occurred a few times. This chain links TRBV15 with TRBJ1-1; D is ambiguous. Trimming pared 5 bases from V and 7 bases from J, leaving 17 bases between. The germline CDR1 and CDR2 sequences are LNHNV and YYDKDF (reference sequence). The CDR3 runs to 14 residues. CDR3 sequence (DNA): TGTGCCACCAGCGAAAATCATCTGCGGGGTGAAGCTTTCTTT. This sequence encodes CATSENHLRGEAFF.

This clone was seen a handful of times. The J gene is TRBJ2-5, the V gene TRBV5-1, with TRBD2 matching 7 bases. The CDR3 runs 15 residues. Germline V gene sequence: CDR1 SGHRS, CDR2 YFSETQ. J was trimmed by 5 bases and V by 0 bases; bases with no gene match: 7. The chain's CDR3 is CASSLAEGREETQYF. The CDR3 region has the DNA TGCGCCAGCAGCTTGGCCGAGGGGAGGGAGGAGACCCAGTACTTC.

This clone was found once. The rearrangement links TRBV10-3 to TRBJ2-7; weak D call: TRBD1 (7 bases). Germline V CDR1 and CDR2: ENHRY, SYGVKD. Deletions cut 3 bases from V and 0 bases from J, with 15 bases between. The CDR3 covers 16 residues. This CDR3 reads CAISDPLRDSSYEQYF. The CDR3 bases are TGTGCCATCAGTGACCCCTTGCGGGACAGCTCCTACGAGCAGTACTTC.

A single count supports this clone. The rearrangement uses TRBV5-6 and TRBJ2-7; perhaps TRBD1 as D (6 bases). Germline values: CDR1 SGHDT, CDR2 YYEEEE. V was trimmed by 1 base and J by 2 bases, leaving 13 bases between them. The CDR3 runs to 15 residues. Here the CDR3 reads CASSLRPQGPYEQYF. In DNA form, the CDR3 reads TGTGCCAGCAGCTTGAGGCCACAGGGACCCTACGAGCAGTACTTC.

The CDR3 here is CASKGVIVAGELFF. As DNA, the CDR3 is TGTGCCAGTAAAGGGGTTATCGTTGCCGGGGAGCTGTTTTTT. V is TRBV19 and J is TRBJ2-2; D is possibly TRBD1 (5 bases). V dropped 7 bases and J dropped 6 bases, with 15 bases sitting between them. Germline CDR1 is LNHDA and CDR2 is SQIVND (reference sequence). The CDR3 runs to 14 residues.

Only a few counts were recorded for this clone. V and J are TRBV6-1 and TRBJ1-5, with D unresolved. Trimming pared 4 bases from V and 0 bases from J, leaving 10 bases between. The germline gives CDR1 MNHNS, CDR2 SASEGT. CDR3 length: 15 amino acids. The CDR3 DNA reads TGTGCCAGCAGTGCTCTAGACGCTAGCAATCAGCCCCAGCATTTT. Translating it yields CASSALDASNQPQHF.

The DNA for the CDR3 is TGCGCCAGCAGCTTGGTGGGACAGGGTCAGCCCCAGCATTTT. Translation gives CASSLVGQGQPQHF. J is TRBJ1-5 and V is TRBV5-1; TRBD1 aligns across 9 bases. This CDR3 is built from 14 residues. CDR1 is SGHRS and CDR2 is YFSETQ in the germline V gene. Trimming cost V 0 bases and J 6 bases; bases outside gene matches: 1.

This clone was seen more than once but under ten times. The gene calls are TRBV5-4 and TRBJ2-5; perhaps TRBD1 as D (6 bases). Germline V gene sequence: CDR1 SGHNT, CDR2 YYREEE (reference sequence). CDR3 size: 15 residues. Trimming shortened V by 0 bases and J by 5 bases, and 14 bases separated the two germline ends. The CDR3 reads CASSLGNRAQETQYF. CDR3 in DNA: TGTGCCAGCAGCTTGGGGAACAGGGCCCAGGAGACCCAGTACTTC.

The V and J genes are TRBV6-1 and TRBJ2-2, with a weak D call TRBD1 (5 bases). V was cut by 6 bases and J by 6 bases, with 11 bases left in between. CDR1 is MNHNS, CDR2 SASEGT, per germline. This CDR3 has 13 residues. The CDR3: CASSPRQSGELFF. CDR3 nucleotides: TGTGCCAGCAGCCCCCGACAGTCCGGGGAGCTGTTTTTT.

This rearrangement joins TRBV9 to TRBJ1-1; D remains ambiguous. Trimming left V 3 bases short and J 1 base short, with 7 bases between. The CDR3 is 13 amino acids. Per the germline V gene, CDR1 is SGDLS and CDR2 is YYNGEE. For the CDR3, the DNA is TGTGCCAGCAGCGCGGACTCGAACACTGAAGCTTTCTTT. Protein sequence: CASSADSNTEAFF. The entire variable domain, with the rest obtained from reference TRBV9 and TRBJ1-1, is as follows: DSGVTQTPKHLITATGQRVTLRCSPRSGDLSVYWYQQSLDQGLQFLIQYYNGEERAKGNILERFSAQQFPDLHSELNLSSLELGDSALYFCASSADSNTEAFFGQGTRLTVV.

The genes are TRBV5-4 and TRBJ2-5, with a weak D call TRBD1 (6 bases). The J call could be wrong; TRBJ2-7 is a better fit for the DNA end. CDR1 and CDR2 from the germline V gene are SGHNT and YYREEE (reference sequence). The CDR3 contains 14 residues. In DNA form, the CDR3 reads TGTGCCAGCAGCCAAGGCCTCAGGGGAAACGAGCAGTACTTC. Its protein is CASSQGLRGNEQYF.

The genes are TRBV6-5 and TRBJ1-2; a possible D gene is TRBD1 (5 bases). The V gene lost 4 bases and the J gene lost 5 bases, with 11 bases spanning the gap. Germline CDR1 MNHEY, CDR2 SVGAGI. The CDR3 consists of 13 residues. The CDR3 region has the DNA TGTGCCAGCAGTTTGGGTTCAGGGTATGGCTACACCTTC. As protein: CASSLGSGYGYTF.

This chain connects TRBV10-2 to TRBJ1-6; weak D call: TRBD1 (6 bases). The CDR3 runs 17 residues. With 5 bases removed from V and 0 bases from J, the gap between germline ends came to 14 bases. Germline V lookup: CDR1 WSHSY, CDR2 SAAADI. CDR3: CASSPQGKSSYNSPLHF. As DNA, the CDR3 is TGCGCCAGCAGTCCACAGGGCAAAAGCTCCTATAATTCACCCCTCCACTTT.

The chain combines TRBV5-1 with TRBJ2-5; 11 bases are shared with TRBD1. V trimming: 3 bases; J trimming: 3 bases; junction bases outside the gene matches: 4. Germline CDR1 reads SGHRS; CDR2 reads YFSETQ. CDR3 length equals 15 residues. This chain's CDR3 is CASSSGQGAEETQYF. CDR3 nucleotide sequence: TGCGCCAGCAGCTCCGGACAGGGGGCAGAAGAGACCCAGTACTTC.

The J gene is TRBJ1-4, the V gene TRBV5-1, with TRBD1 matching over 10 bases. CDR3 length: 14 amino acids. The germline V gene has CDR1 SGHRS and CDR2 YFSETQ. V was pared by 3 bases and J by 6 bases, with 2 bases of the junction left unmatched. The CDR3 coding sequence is TGCGCCAGCAGCTGGGACAGGGGTTATGAAAAACTGTTTTTT. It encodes CASSWDRGYEKLFF.

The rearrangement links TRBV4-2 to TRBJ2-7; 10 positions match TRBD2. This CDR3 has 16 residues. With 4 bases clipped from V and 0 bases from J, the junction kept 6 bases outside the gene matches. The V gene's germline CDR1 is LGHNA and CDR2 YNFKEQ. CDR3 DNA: TGTGCCAGCAGCCGCACCTCTAGCGGGGGCTCCTACGAGCAGTACTTC. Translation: CASSRTSSGGSYEQYF.

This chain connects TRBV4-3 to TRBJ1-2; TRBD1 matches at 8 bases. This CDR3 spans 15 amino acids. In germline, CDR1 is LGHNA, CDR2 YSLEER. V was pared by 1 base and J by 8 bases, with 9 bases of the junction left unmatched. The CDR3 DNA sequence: TGCGCCAGCAGCCAAGGGACAGGGATAGGGTGGGGCTACACCTTC. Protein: CASSQGTGIGWGYTF.

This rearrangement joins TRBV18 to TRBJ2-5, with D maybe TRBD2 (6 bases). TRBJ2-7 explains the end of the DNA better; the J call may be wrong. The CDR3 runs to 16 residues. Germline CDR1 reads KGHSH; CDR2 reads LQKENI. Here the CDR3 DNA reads TGTGCCAGCTCACCCTTGGGGGGTGAGAGCTCCTACGAGCAGTACTTC. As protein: CASSPLGGESSYEQYF.

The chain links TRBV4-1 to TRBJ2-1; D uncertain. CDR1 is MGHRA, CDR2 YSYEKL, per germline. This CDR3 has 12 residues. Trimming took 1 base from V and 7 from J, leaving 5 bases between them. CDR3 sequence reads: CASSQGGNEQFF. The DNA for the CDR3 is TGCGCCAGCAGCCAAGGCGGTAATGAGCAGTTCTTC.

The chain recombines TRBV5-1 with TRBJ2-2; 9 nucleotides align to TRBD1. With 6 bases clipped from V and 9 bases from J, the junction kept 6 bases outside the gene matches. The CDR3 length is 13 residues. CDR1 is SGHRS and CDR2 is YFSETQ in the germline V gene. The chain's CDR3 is CASIETGGRELFF. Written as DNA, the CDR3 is TGCGCCAGCATCGAAACAGGGGGCAGGGAGCTGTTTTTT.

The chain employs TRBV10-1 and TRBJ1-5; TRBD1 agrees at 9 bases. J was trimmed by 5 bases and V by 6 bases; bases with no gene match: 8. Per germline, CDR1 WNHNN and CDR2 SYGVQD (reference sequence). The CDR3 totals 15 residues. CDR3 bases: TGCGCCAGCAGGGACAGGGGAGGGGCGGATCAGCCCCAGCATTTT. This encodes CASRDRGGADQPQHF.

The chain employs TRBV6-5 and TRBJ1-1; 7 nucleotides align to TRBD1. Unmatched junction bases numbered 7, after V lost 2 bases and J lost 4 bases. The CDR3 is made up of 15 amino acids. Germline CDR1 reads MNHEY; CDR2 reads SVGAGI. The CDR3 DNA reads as TGTGCCAGCAGTTACCCTAGACAGGGATTCACTGAAGCTTTCTTT. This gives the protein CASSYPRQGFTEAFF.

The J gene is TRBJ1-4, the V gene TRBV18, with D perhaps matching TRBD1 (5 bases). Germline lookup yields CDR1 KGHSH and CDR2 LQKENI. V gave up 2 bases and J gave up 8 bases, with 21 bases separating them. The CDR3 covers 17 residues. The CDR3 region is CASSPFPTKGYEEKLFF. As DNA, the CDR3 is TGTGCCAGCTCACCATTCCCCACGAAGGGGTATGAGGAAAAACTGTTTTTT.

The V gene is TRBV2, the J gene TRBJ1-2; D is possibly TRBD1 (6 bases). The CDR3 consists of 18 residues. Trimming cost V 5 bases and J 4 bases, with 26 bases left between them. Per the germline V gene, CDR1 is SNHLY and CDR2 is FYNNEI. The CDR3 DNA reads TGTGCCAGCAGTCAAACACCCCCTCTCCGGGGGGGCGTCTATGGCTACACCTTC. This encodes CASSQTPPLRGGVYGYTF.

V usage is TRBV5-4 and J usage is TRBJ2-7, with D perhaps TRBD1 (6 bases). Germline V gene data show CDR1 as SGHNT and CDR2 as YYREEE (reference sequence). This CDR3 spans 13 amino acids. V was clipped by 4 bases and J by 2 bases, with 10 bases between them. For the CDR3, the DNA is TGTGCCAGCAGCCGCGGACAGACCTACGAGCAGTACTTC. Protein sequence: CASSRGQTYEQYF.

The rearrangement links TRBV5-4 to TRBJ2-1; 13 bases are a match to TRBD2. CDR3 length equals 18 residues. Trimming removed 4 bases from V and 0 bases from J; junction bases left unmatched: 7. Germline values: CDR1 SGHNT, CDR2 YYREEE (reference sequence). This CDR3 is CASSTGTSGVGSYNEQFF. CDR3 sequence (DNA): TGTGCCAGCAGCACCGGGACTAGCGGGGTGGGCTCCTACAATGAGCAGTTCTTC. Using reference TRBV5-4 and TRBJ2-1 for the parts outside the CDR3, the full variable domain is ETGVTQSPTHLIKTRGQQVTLRCSSQSGHNTVSWYQQALGQGPQFIFQYYREEENGRGNFPPRFSGLQFPNYSSELNVNALELDDSALYLCASSTGTSGVGSYNEQFFGPGTRLTVL.

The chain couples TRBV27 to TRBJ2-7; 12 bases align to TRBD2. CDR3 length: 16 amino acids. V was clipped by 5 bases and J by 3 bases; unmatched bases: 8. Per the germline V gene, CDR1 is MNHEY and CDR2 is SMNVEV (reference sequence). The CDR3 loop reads CASSSGTSGRLYEQYF. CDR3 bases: TGTGCCAGCAGTAGCGGGACTAGCGGGCGACTCTACGAGCAGTACTTC.

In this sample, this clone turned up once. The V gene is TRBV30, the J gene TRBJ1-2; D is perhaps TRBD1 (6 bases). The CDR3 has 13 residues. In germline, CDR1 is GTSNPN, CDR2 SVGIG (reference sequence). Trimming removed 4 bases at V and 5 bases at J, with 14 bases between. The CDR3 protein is CAWTTTGRYGYTF. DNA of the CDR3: TGTGCCTGGACCACCACAGGGAGATATGGCTACACCTTC.

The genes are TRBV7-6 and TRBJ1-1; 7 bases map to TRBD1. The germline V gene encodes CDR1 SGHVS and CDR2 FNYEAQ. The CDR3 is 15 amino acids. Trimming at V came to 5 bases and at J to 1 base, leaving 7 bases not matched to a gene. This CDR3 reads CASSEDRVGNTEAFF. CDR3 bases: TGTGCCAGCAGCGAAGACAGGGTTGGGAACACTGAAGCTTTCTTT.